The next 13 T cell receptor beta chains were all read from a single sample in a study of T cell responses to AZD1222 COVID-19 vaccine. Produced via immunoSEQ multiplex PCR; TCRdb's table is partial and in-frame only. The sample contains fewer than 200,000 clones, roughly 92% of which appear only once. Sequencing was performed on peripheral blood, taken on day 0 of AZD1222 vaccination. The receptors come from an adult in good health.

V usage is TRBV29-1 and J usage is TRBJ2-2, with TRBD1 matching over 7 bases. The germline CDR1 and CDR2 sequences are SQVTM and ANQGSEA. Germline trimming cut 7 bases from V and 0 bases from J; bases unmatched to any gene: 5. CDR3 length equals 14 residues. The CDR3 DNA is TGCAGCGGCATGGGACAGCCGAACACCGGGGAGCTGTTTTTT. Translation gives CSGMGQPNTGELFF.

This rearrangement joins TRBV19 to TRBJ1-5; D may be TRBD1 (6 bases). The CDR3 extends over 16 amino acids. Germline V gives CDR1 LNHDA, CDR2 SQIVND (reference sequence). The V and J ends lost 4 bases and 1 base respectively, with 14 bases between them. The DNA of the CDR3 is TGTGCCAGTAGTAATCTCAGGGGAAGGAGCAATCAGCCCCAGCATTTT. Translation gives CASSNLRGRSNQPQHF.

The rearrangement uses TRBV7-9 and TRBJ1-1; no clear D gene. This CDR3 contains 13 residues. In germline, CDR1 is SEHNR, CDR2 FQNEAQ (reference sequence). Trimming removed 6 bases from V and 8 bases from J, with 16 bases in between. CDR3 DNA sequence: TGTGCCAGCAGACCCCCCAGGACTGACGAAGCTTTCTTT. It codes for CASRPPRTDEAFF.

The chain recombines TRBV5-6 with TRBJ1-1; no reliable D call. Trimming stripped 1 base from V and 5 bases from J, with 15 bases between. Germline lookup yields CDR1 SGHDT and CDR2 YYEEEE. The CDR3 runs 15 residues. The CDR3 nucleotides are TGTGCCAGCAGCTTGATAGCGCGTCAGAGGACTGAAGCTTTCTTT. This gives the protein CASSLIARQRTEAFF.

The chain carries TRBV27 and TRBJ2-1, with 8 bases that match TRBD2. The CDR3 extends over 15 amino acids. Trimming took 3 bases from V and 8 from J; bases not matched to a gene: 9. Looked up from germline, CDR1 is MNHEY and CDR2 is SMNVEV (reference sequence). CDR3 DNA sequence: TGTGCCAGCAGTTTGTCGGCGGGGGGCCCAGATGAGCAGTTCTTC. It codes for CASSLSAGGPDEQFF.

V and J are TRBV4-1 and TRBJ1-1; D unclear. The CDR3 loop spans 15 amino acids. Germline CDR1 and CDR2: MGHRA and YSYEKL. The V and J ends lost 0 bases and 2 bases respectively, with 10 bases between them. CDR3 amino acids: CASSQDRASNTEAFF. The CDR3 nucleotides read TGCGCCAGCAGCCAAGATCGGGCCTCTAACACTGAAGCTTTCTTT.

The chain has TRBV15 and TRBJ2-3, with TRBD2 as a possible D gene (6 bases). The germline CDR1 and CDR2 sequences are LNHNV and YYDKDF (reference sequence). V was cut by 5 bases and J by 5 bases, with 8 bases left in between. This CDR3 has 12 residues. DNA for the CDR3: TGTGCCACCAGCTTCGGGGGAGATACGCAGTATTTT. As protein: CATSFGGDTQYF.

The rearrangement uses TRBV2 and TRBJ2-7; 8 bases agree with TRBD2. Germline-derived CDR1 and CDR2 are SNHLY and FYNNEI. The CDR3 consists of 13 residues. The J segment lost 7 bases and the V segment lost 6 bases, leaving 8 bases of the junction unmatched. CDR3 coding DNA: TGTGCCAGCAGATCGGGACTAGACTATGAGCAGTACTTC. Protein: CASRSGLDYEQYF.

The chain links TRBV15 to TRBJ2-5; D is unclear. V lost 4 bases and J 7 bases, leaving 7 bases between the germline ends. This CDR3 has 11 amino acids. Germline lookup yields CDR1 LNHNV and CDR2 YYDKDF (reference sequence). The CDR3 DNA sequence: TGTGCCACCAGCACCACGGGGACCCAGTACTTC. This gives the protein CATSTTGTQYF.

In nucleotides, the CDR3 is TGTGCCAGCAGTGAAAGACAGGGCCCGAACGAGCAGTACTTC. It yields the protein CASSERQGPNEQYF. The chain carries TRBV6-1 and TRBJ2-7, with 7 bases identical to TRBD1. V lost 2 bases to trimming and J lost 5 bases; unmatched junction nucleotides: 6. Germline lookup yields CDR1 MNHNS and CDR2 SASEGT. CDR3 size: 14 residues.

V usage is TRBV3-1 (or the pseudogene TRBV3-2) and J usage is TRBJ1-2; 7 bases fit TRBD1. Germline V lookup: CDR1 LGHDT, CDR2 YNNKEL (reference sequence). This CDR3 region has 16 residues. Trimming cost V 5 bases and J 8 bases; bases outside gene matches: 17. In DNA form, the CDR3 reads TGTGCCAGCAGCGCGAGGCAGGGGGGGCAGGACGGCGGCTACACCTTC. Protein: CASSARQGGQDGGYTF.

The chain is built from TRBV5-4 and TRBJ1-2; 7 bases line up with TRBD1. CDR3 length equals 14 residues. The V gene's germline CDR1 is SGHNT and CDR2 YYREEE (reference sequence). V was pared by 6 bases and J by 6 bases, with 11 bases of the junction left unmatched. This CDR3 is CASNSGTEIHGYTF. The DNA of the CDR3 is TGTGCCAGCAACTCCGGGACAGAAATCCATGGCTACACCTTC.

The chain employs TRBV21-1 and TRBJ2-3; the DNA was not used to check the table's D call, TRBD1. TRBV21-1 is annotated as a pseudogene. This CDR3 has 20 residues. The CDR3 sequence is CASSKEVRVGPITFTDTQYF. DNA of the CDR3: TGTGCCAGCAGCAAAGAGGTGCGAGTTGGGCCGATCACATTCACAGATACGCAGTATTTT.